The rows below give T cell receptor beta chains drawn from one sample of a study of blood T cell repertoires in COVID-19. TCRdb's table, derived via immunoSEQ multiplex PCR, lists solely in-frame clones and lacks some. The sample records about 140,000 clones, over 60% being singletons. The sequenced sample consisted of peripheral blood. The receptor set was obtained from a woman in her fifties or sixties with active or convalescent COVID-19. Both conserved end residues are part of each CDR3. D genes are given only for firm matches. Some rows have no size entry. The others give once, few or many, or a class for an expanded clone.

TRBV25-1	TRBJ2-7	few	TRBD2	CASSELSWAGASGEQYF	TGTGCCAGCAGTGAATTAAGTTGGGCGGGAGCGAGCGGCGAGCAGTACTTC
TRBV3-1/TRBV3-2	TRBJ1-1	.	.	CASSPETGNTEAFF	TGTGCCAGCAGCCCCGAGACAGGAAACACTGAAGCTTTCTTT
TRBV6-6	TRBJ1-6	.	.	CAVTKGQGYSPLHF	TGTGCCGTCACAAAGGGACAAGGGTATTCACCCCTCCACTTT
TRBV10-3	TRBJ1-2	.	TRBD1	CAIGQGGGYTF	TGTGCCATCGGACAGGGGGGTGGCTACACCTTC
TRBV27	TRBJ2-3	.	TRBD2	CASSSTSGSTDTQYF	TGTGCCAGCAGTTCGACTAGCGGAAGCACAGATACGCAGTATTTT
TRBV27	TRBJ2-1	.	.	CASSFSLNEQFF	TGTGCCAGCAGTTTTAGCCTGAATGAGCAGTTCTTC
TRBV6-4	TRBJ2-3	.	.	CASTTLAGPPPTQYF	TGTGCCAGCACCACTCTGGCGGGACCACCTCCGACGCAGTATTTT
TRBV6-2/TRBV6-3	TRBJ2-7	.	TRBD2	CASSGRGVYEQYF	TGTGCCAGCAGCGGACGGGGGGTCTACGAGCAGTACTTC
TRBV2	TRBJ2-1	.	TRBD1	CASRRTGEDNEQFF	TGTGCCAGCAGGCGGACAGGGGAGGACAATGAGCAGTTCTTC
TRBV3-1/TRBV3-2	TRBJ2-5	.	.	CASSTRSSTATYQETQYF	TGTGCCAGCAGCACACGATCCTCGACAGCAACGTACCAAGAGACCCAGTACTTC
TRBV10-2	TRBJ2-7	.	TRBD2	CASSDPRGRAYEQYF	TGCGCCAGCAGTGATCCTCGCGGGAGGGCTTACGAGCAGTACTTC
TRBV7-2	TRBJ2-1	.	TRBD2	CASSQPWLAVKQFF	TGTGCCAGCAGCCAACCATGGCTAGCGGTGAAGCAGTTCTTC
TRBV7-9	TRBJ1-6	.	TRBD1	CASSLDYRDSSPLHF	TGTGCCAGCAGCTTAGACTACAGGGACAGTTCACCCCTCCACTTT
TRBV19	TRBJ1-2	once	TRBD1	CASNSKDRAGYGYTF	TGTGCCAGTAATTCTAAAGACAGGGCCGGGTATGGCTACACCTTC
TRBV27	TRBJ1-2	.	.	CASSFTPRNYGYTF	TGTGCCAGCAGTTTTACCCCCAGGAACTATGGCTACACCTTC
TRBV2	TRBJ2-5	few	TRBD2	CASSGPRLAEGTQYF	TGTGCCAGCAGTGGACCACGACTAGCGGAAGGGACCCAGTACTTC
TRBV9	TRBJ1-3	.	.	CASSVQPEGDTIYF	TGTGCCAGCAGCGTCCAGCCCGAGGGGGACACCATATATTTT
TRBV6-2/TRBV6-3	TRBJ2-7	.	TRBD1	CASSYFGDREDYEQYF	TGTGCCAGCAGTTATTTCGGGGACAGGGAAGACTACGAGCAGTACTTC
TRBV7-6	TRBJ2-1	once	.	CASSLEGTPYNEQFF	TGTGCCAGCAGCTTGGAGGGGACCCCCTACAATGAGCAGTTCTTC
TRBV7-2	TRBJ2-2	.	TRBD1	CASSFRTGGTGELFF	TGTGCCAGCAGCTTTCGGACAGGGGGAACCGGGGAGCTGTTTTTT